These T cell receptor beta chains were read from a single sample in a study of T cell responses to AZD1222 COVID-19 vaccine. Data came from immunoSEQ multiplex PCR; TCRdb stores just in-frame clones and leaves some out. The sample has 100,000 to 120,000 clones; around 89% are singletons. The specimen comprised peripheral blood, sampled on day 0 of AZD1222 vaccination. These receptors were taken from an adult in good health. CDR3s include the opening cysteine and the closing phenylalanine or tryptophan. A D gene is named only where the DNA matches it firmly. Size values are once, few and many counts, or a class for expanded clones, and some rows have none.

J	size	V	D	DNA	CDR3
TRBJ2-2	few	TRBV18	NA	TGTGCCAGCTCACCACCAGGGGGGATTGGAACCGGGGAGCTGTTTTTT	CASSPPGGIGTGELFF
TRBJ1-2	NA	TRBV5-1	NA	TGCGCCAGCAGCTTTCAGGGAGAGGGCTATGGCTACACCTTC	CASSFQGEGYGYTF
TRBJ2-1	NA	TRBV11-2	NA	TGTGCCAGCAGCTTAAGCTTCGGGGTTTACAATGAGCAGTTCTTC	CASSLSFGVYNEQFF
TRBJ1-5	NA	TRBV6-2/TRBV6-3	NA	TGTGCCAGCAGTTACAGCCGGGGAGTTTATAGCAATCAGCCCCAGCATTTT	CASSYSRGVYSNQPQHF
TRBJ2-5	NA	TRBV28	TRBD1	TGTGCCAGCAGCGGGACAGAAGAGACCCAGTACTTC	CASSGTEETQYF
TRBJ1-1	NA	TRBV13	TRBD1	TGTGCCAGCAGCCCCCTTCCCGACAGGGACGGGACTGAAGCTTTCTTT	CASSPLPDRDGTEAFF
TRBJ2-2	NA	TRBV7-3	TRBD2	TGTGCCAGCAGCTTAGTCCTAGCGGGGGGCCAGAACACCGGGGAGCTGTTTTTT	CASSLVLAGGQNTGELFF
TRBJ1-2	few	TRBV9	TRBD1	TGTGCCAGCAGCGTAGGACAGGGTTATGGCTACACCTTC	CASSVGQGYGYTF
TRBJ2-7	once	TRBV2	NA	TGTGCCAGCAGGGCACAGGTTGCCTACGAGCAGTACTTC	CASRAQVAYEQYF
TRBJ1-1	NA	TRBV5-1	NA	TGCGCCAGCAGCTCCCAAGGCGGAGGCATGAACACTGAAGCTTTCTTT	CASSSQGGGMNTEAFF
TRBJ1-2	NA	TRBV27	NA	TGTGCCAGGCGTACGGGGTATGGCTACACCTTC	CARRTGYGYTF
TRBJ1-2	once	TRBV28	NA	TGTGCCAGCAGTTTACTCCTGGGGCAGGGCTATGGCTACACCTTC	CASSLLLGQGYGYTF
TRBJ2-7	NA	TRBV10-3	NA	TGTGCCATCAGTGCTGGACAGTCCTACGAGCAGTACTTC	CAISAGQSYEQYF
TRBJ1-1	once	TRBV3-1/TRBV3-2	TRBD1	TGTGCCAGCAGCTTACAGGGGTCCCGCACTGAAGCTTTCTTT	CASSLQGSRTEAFF
TRBJ1-4	NA	TRBV5-4	NA	TGTGCCAGCAGCTTACAGCGGGGGGGAGAAAAACTGTTTTTT	CASSLQRGGEKLFF
TRBJ2-7	NA	TRBV14	NA	TGTGCCAGCAGCCAAGATGGGGGGAACTACGAGCAGTACTTC	CASSQDGGNYEQYF
TRBJ1-5	few	TRBV14	NA	TGTGCCAGCAGCCAAGTGCAGGAACAGCGCCATAGCAATCAGCCCCAGCATTTT	CASSQVQEQRHSNQPQHF
TRBJ2-1	NA	TRBV27	NA	TGTGCCAGCGGACCACTTGATCACAATGAGCAGTTCTTC	CASGPLDHNEQFF
TRBJ1-5	NA	TRBV5-1	NA	TGCGCCAGCAGCTTCCGTCCCGGGACGGATCAGCCCCAGCATTTT	CASSFRPGTDQPQHF
TRBJ1-6	once	TRBV2	NA	TGTGCCAGCAGTCCACGGAAGGAGGTCTCGTGGTCACCCCTCCACTTT	CASSPRKEVSWSPLHF
TRBJ1-4	NA	TRBV6-5	NA	TGTGCCAGCAGTTACACGGGCAGGGCTAATGAAAAACTGTTTTTT	CASSYTGRANEKLFF
TRBJ2-7	NA	TRBV5-6	NA	TGTGCCAGCAGCTTGTCGGTTGGGCTAGCGAGCTACGAGCAGTACTTC	CASSLSVGLASYEQYF
TRBJ2-5	few	TRBV7-2	TRBD2	TGTGCCAGCAGCCGGGAGGCGGGAGTCGGGCCAAGGGCCCAGTACTTC	CASSREAGVGPRAQYF
TRBJ1-6	NA	TRBV5-1	NA	TGCGCCAGCAGCTTGGAGGGGTTATTTTCACCCCTCCACTTT	CASSLEGLFSPLHF
TRBJ2-7	NA	TRBV19	TRBD2	TGTGCCAGTAGTCCTGGACTAGCGGGGACCTCCTACGAGCAGTACTTC	CASSPGLAGTSYEQYF
TRBJ1-3	few	TRBV10-3	NA	TGTGCCATCAGCCTTGGACAGATCGGAAACACCATATATTTT	CAISLGQIGNTIYF
TRBJ2-7	NA	TRBV5-4	NA	TGTGCCAGCAGCTGGGACACGGGACAAACCTACGAGCAGTACTTC	CASSWDTGQTYEQYF
TRBJ2-7	NA	TRBV9	TRBD2	TGTGCCAGCAGCAGACGACTAGCGCAGATCTACGAGCAGTACTTC	CASSRRLAQIYEQYF
TRBJ2-2	NA	TRBV7-2	TRBD1	TGTGCCAGCAGAGACAGGGGCACCACCGGGGAGCTGTTTTTT	CASRDRGTTGELFF
TRBJ2-2	NA	TRBV9	NA	TGTGCCAGCAGCGTAGTGGGGGGAGTGCCCGACACCGGGGAGCTGTTTTTT	CASSVVGGVPDTGELFF
TRBJ2-7	NA	TRBV6-5	NA	TGTGCCAGCACCCACGGGGGACAGATCTACGAGCAGTACTTC	CASTHGGQIYEQYF
TRBJ1-1	NA	TRBV2	TRBD1	TGTGCCAGCAGTGATCAGGACAGGGGAGGCACTGAAGCTTTCTTT	CASSDQDRGGTEAFF
TRBJ2-7	NA	TRBV5-1	TRBD1	TGCGCCAGCAGCCGGGACAGGTTTTACGAGCAGTACTTC	CASSRDRFYEQYF
TRBJ1-2	once	TRBV6-1	NA	TGTGCCAGCAGTGAACAGGGGTCACGGGGCTACACCTTC	CASSEQGSRGYTF
TRBJ1-4	NA	TRBV7-9	TRBD1	TGTGCCAGCAGCGGACAGGGGCTGTTTACTAATGAAAAACTGTTTTTT	CASSGQGLFTNEKLFF
TRBJ1-2	once	TRBV5-8	TRBD1	TGTGCCAGCAGCTTGGCAGGGGGTCATGGCTACACCTTC	CASSLAGGHGYTF
TRBJ1-4	few	TRBV15	NA	TGTGCCACCAGCAGAGATCCCTCCAGACTGAGTAATGAAAAACTGTTTTTT	CATSRDPSRLSNEKLFF
TRBJ1-4	few	TRBV9	NA	TGTGCCAGCAGCTCCCGGGGAGCATCTAATGAAAAACTGTTTTTT	CASSSRGASNEKLFF
TRBJ2-1	once	TRBV6-6	TRBD1	TGTGCCAGCAGTGGGGACAGAGCAAGCTCCTACAATGAGCAGTTCTTC	CASSGDRASSYNEQFF
TRBJ2-1	once	TRBV9	TRBD2	TGTGCCAGCAGCGTCTCTAGCGGGCGGCACAATGAGCAGTTCTTC	CASSVSSGRHNEQFF
TRBJ1-2	NA	TRBV3-1/TRBV3-2	TRBD1	TGTGCCAGCAGCCTCCCCGGGACAGGGGAGGATGGCTACACCTTC	CASSLPGTGEDGYTF
TRBJ2-7	NA	TRBV12-3/TRBV12-4	NA	TGTGCCAGCAGTTTCGACTTCTACGAGCAGTACTTC	CASSFDFYEQYF
TRBJ2-3	NA	TRBV7-8	NA	TGTGCCAGCAGCCCGCAGCCTAGCACAGATACGCAGTATTTT	CASSPQPSTDTQYF
TRBJ2-7	NA	TRBV7-8	NA	TGTGCCAGCAGCCAACTAGCAGGCGAGCAGTACTTC	CASSQLAGEQYF
TRBJ2-7	NA	TRBV5-1	TRBD1	TGCGCCAGCAGCTTGGCAACGGGACAGGGCGCCGAGCAGTACTTC	CASSLATGQGAEQYF
TRBJ1-1	NA	TRBV6-5	NA	TGTGCCAGCAGTTACTCAGGCCTGACGGTACAAGCTTTCTTT	CASSYSGLTVQAFF
TRBJ2-5	NA	TRBV5-1	NA	TGCGCCAGCAGCTCACAGTCCCCCCAAGAGACCCAGTACTTC	CASSSQSPQETQYF
TRBJ2-4	NA	TRBV7-2	NA	TGTGCCAGCAGCTCCCCGGGAGTGATTCAGTACTTC	CASSSPGVIQYF
TRBJ2-1	NA	TRBV2	TRBD2	TGTGCCAGCAGTTCGAGCGGGGGGGCGTACAATGAGCAGTTCTTC	CASSSSGGAYNEQFF
TRBJ1-5	NA	TRBV4-1	NA	TGCGCCAGCAGCCAAGGGGACTTTCTGTATCAGCCCCAGCATTTT	CASSQGDFLYQPQHF
TRBJ2-4	NA	TRBV7-2	NA	TGTGCCAGCAGCTCCGGGCAAGCGGACATTCAGTACTTC	CASSSGQADIQYF
TRBJ1-4	NA	TRBV5-1	NA	TGCGCCAGCAGCCCGGGGGGTCCCCGAGATGAAAAACTGTTTTTT	CASSPGGPRDEKLFF
TRBJ2-3	NA	TRBV24-1	NA	TGTGCCACCAGTGGGGAGGCGCGCACAGATACGCAGTATTTT	CATSGEARTDTQYF
TRBJ2-1	NA	TRBV7-9	TRBD2	TGTGCCAGCAGCTTAGGTATAGCGGGATCTGAGCAGTTCTTC	CASSLGIAGSEQFF
TRBJ2-7	once	TRBV11-3	NA	TGTGCCAGCAGCGTCCTAGGGAGCAGCTCCTACGAGCAGTACTTC	CASSVLGSSSYEQYF